Presented here are 30 T cell receptor beta chains from one specimen sequenced in a study of blood T cell repertoires in COVID-19. The assay was immunoSEQ multiplex PCR, and TCRdb's table has in-frame clones only and misses some. The data hold roughly 380,000 clones, with approximately 90% observed a single time. Sequencing was performed on peripheral blood. Receptor source: an older woman with COVID-19, enrolled during active disease.

This chain uses TRBV5-1 with TRBJ2-2; 8 nucleotides agree with TRBD1. The V and J ends lost 3 bases and 7 bases, in that order; junction bases with no gene match: 8. This CDR3 contains 15 residues. Germline V gene lookup returns CDR1 SGHRS and CDR2 YFSETQ. CDR3 DNA sequence: TGCGCCAGCAGCTCCCAGGGGGCGGGTATCGGGGAGCTGTTTTTT. Its translation: CASSSQGAGIGELFF.

The chain has TRBV10-3 and TRBJ1-3; tentative D call: TRBD1 (6 bases). The V gene lost 3 bases and the J gene lost 3 bases, with 6 bases spanning the gap. CDR3 size: 13 residues. Germline V CDR1 and CDR2: ENHRY, SYGVKD. CDR3 loop: CAISDRGGNTIYF. CDR3 nucleotides: TGTGCCATCAGTGACAGGGGTGGAAACACCATATATTTT.

The rearrangement links TRBV28 to TRBJ1-2; 8 bases agree with TRBD1. Germline values: CDR1 MDHEN, CDR2 SYDVKM. The V segment lost 9 bases and the J segment 8 bases; nucleotides outside the gene matches: 8. There are 12 residues in the CDR3. The CDR3 sequence: CASITGGKGYTF. Written as DNA, the CDR3 is TGTGCCAGTATTACAGGGGGGAAAGGCTACACCTTC.

This chain links TRBV4-2 with TRBJ2-5, with 8 positions matching TRBD2. The V gene end was trimmed by 0 bases and the J gene end by 4 bases; junction bases not matched to a gene: 7. The germline V gene has CDR1 LGHNA and CDR2 YNFKEQ. The CDR3 extends over 16 amino acids. Here the CDR3 DNA reads TGTGCCAGCAGCCAAGATTTCGCGGGGGGCCGAGAGACCCAGTACTTC. It codes for CASSQDFAGGRETQYF.

The chain is built from TRBV19 and TRBJ2-3; D is possibly TRBD1 (6 bases). V was shortened by 6 bases and J by 5 bases, with 24 bases between the two germline ends. Germline CDR1 reads LNHDA; CDR2 reads SQIVND (reference sequence). This CDR3 comprises 17 residues. Here the CDR3 reads CASRPTSPSRGQDTQYF. CDR3 coding DNA: TGTGCCAGTAGACCCACATCCCCCAGCAGGGGCCAAGATACGCAGTATTTT.

The V call is TRBV7-3, the J call TRBJ2-3, with a tentative D call TRBD2 (7 bases). Trimming removed 2 bases at V and 4 bases at J, with 13 bases between. CDR1 is SGHTA, CDR2 FQGTGA, per germline. The CDR3 runs to 15 residues. CDR3 residues: CASSLSGGRSDTQYF. The CDR3 DNA reads TGTGCCAGCAGCTTATCCGGGGGGCGGTCAGATACGCAGTATTTT.

The DNA for the CDR3 is TGCGCCAGCAGCTTGAAAGGGGAAGGGACAGATACGCAGTATTTT. It translates to CASSLKGEGTDTQYF. The chain employs TRBV5-1 and TRBJ2-3; tentative D call: TRBD1 (5 bases). CDR1 SGHRS and CDR2 YFSETQ come from the germline V gene. V lost 1 base and J lost 3, with 12 bases in between. The length of the CDR3 is 15 residues. Full variable domain (missing parts from reference TRBV5-1 and TRBJ2-3): KAGVTQTPRYLIKTRGQQVTLSCSPISGHRSVSWYQQTPGQGLQFLFEYFSETQRNKGNFPGRFSGRQFSNSRSEMNVSTLELGDSALYLCASSLKGEGTDTQYFGPGTRLTVL.

The chain links TRBV6-5 to TRBJ2-7, with 9 bases lining up with TRBD2. This CDR3 is built from 14 residues. Germline V gene lookup returns CDR1 MNHEY and CDR2 SVGAGI. Trimming cost V 6 bases and J 4 bases; bases outside gene matches: 7. In DNA, the CDR3 is TGTGCCAGCAGCCTGGGACTAGCTCTGTACGAGCAGTACTTC. Amino acid sequence: CASSLGLALYEQYF.

This chain uses TRBV7-9 with TRBJ1-6; weak D call: TRBD1 (5 bases). CDR3 length: 13 amino acids. Germline V lookup: CDR1 SEHNR, CDR2 FQNEAQ (reference sequence). V gave up 6 bases and J gave up 6 bases, with 9 bases separating them. The CDR3 DNA reads as TGTGCCAGCAGAACAGGCCTTAATTCACCCCTCCACTTT. Amino acids: CASRTGLNSPLHF.

CDR3 sequence (DNA): TGTGCCAGCAGAAGTCGGCAGGGCAATCAGCCCCAGCATTTT. It codes for CASRSRQGNQPQHF. The genes are TRBV6-5 and TRBJ1-5; D uncertain. V was cut by 6 bases and J by 2 bases, with 11 bases left in between. The germline V gene encodes CDR1 MNHEY and CDR2 SVGAGI. This CDR3 spans 14 amino acids.

The chain carries TRBV28 and TRBJ1-6; D gene ambiguous. The CDR3 extends over 14 amino acids. Germline loops: CDR1 MDHEN, CDR2 SYDVKM. V was pared by 5 bases and J by 9 bases, with 14 bases between. CDR3 coding DNA: TGTGCCAGCAGTGGGCTGACCCTTAGTTCACCCCTCCACTTT. This encodes CASSGLTLSSPLHF.

The rearrangement joins TRBV11-2 to TRBJ1-1; no reliable D call. This CDR3 spans 13 amino acids. The V end lost 6 bases, the J end lost 4 bases, and 12 bases lay between the germline ends. Per germline, CDR1 SGHAT and CDR2 FQNNGV. CDR3: CASSPPDGTEAFF. The CDR3 DNA follows: TGTGCCAGCAGTCCCCCAGATGGCACTGAAGCTTTCTTT.

The gene calls are TRBV5-1 and TRBJ2-2; TRBD2 matches 7 bases. From germline, CDR1 is SGHRS and CDR2 YFSETQ. The V and J ends lost 4 bases and 2 bases, in that order; junction bases with no gene match: 8. The CDR3 is made up of 16 amino acids. Written as DNA, the CDR3 is TGCGCCAGCAGCGTACGGGAGGTCTTAAACACCGGGGAGCTGTTTTTT. Its protein is CASSVREVLNTGELFF.

The rearrangement links TRBV27 to TRBJ1-2, with unresolved D. This CDR3 region has 16 residues. V was shortened by 2 bases and J by 4 bases, with 17 bases between the two germline ends. Germline-derived CDR1 and CDR2 are MNHEY and SMNVEV (reference sequence). The CDR3 region is CASSLNPEVSVYGYTF. CDR3 DNA sequence: TGTGCCAGCAGTTTAAACCCGGAGGTTAGTGTCTATGGCTACACCTTC.

The chain couples TRBV6-5 to TRBJ2-7; the match to TRBD2 covers 9 bases. CDR3 length equals 16 residues. Germline CDR1 reads MNHEY; CDR2 reads SVGAGI. After removal of 0 bases from V and 2 bases from J, the junction contained 5 bases not matched to a gene. The CDR3 here is CASSYSNRLAAYEQYF. CDR3 DNA: TGTGCCAGCAGTTACTCGAACCGACTAGCGGCCTACGAGCAGTACTTC.

As DNA, the CDR3 is TGCGCCAGCAGCTTGGGGTCAGGGGACGTGAGTGAAGCTTTCTTT. Amino acid sequence: CASSLGSGDVSEAFF. The chain couples TRBV5-1 to TRBJ1-1, with D tentatively TRBD1 (6 bases). This CDR3 region has 15 residues. V was cut by 0 bases and J by 7 bases, with 16 bases left in between. Germline V gene data show CDR1 as SGHRS and CDR2 as YFSETQ.

This chain uses TRBV29-1 with TRBJ2-5; 7 bases line up with TRBD1. Trimming took 3 bases from V and 2 from J; bases not matched to a gene: 6. The CDR3 spans 14 residues. CDR1 and CDR2 from the germline V gene are SQVTM and ANQGSEA. The CDR3 nucleotides read TGCAGCGTTGAGGGGACAGTGGATCAAGAGACCCAGTACTTC. It is translated as CSVEGTVDQETQYF. Full variable domain (outside the CDR3, taken from reference TRBV29-1 and TRBJ2-5): SAVISQKPSRDICQRGTSLTIQCQVDSQVTMMFWYRQQPGQSLTLIATANQGSEATYESGFVIDKFPISRPNLTFSTLTVSNMSPEDSSIYLCSVEGTVDQETQYFGPGTRLLVL.

This chain joins TRBV6-6 and TRBJ2-7, with a tentative D call TRBD2 (6 bases). V lost 6 bases, J lost 5 bases, and 20 bases lay in between. CDR3 length: 15 amino acids. The V gene's germline CDR1 is MNHNY and CDR2 SVGAGI (reference sequence). The CDR3 is CASSQVLAARDEQYF. CDR3 DNA: TGTGCCAGCAGCCAGGTATTAGCGGCTCGGGACGAGCAGTACTTC.

This chain links TRBV7-6 with TRBJ2-5; D is perhaps TRBD1 (6 bases). This CDR3 region has 18 residues. Trimming removed 5 bases from V and 5 bases from J, with 27 bases in between. The germline V gene encodes CDR1 SGHVS and CDR2 FNYEAQ. CDR3 in DNA: TGTGCCAGCAGCCCGGATCCGGCAGGGGATATAACCGGGGAGACCCAGTACTTC. Its translation is CASSPDPAGDITGETQYF.

This clone was detected only once. This sequence joins TRBV4-1 and TRBJ2-3, with D maybe TRBD2 (6 bases). The ends were cut back, 0 bases at V and 2 bases at J, with 15 bases in the middle. Germline values: CDR1 MGHRA, CDR2 YSYEKL. The CDR3 has 17 residues. The CDR3 DNA is TGCGCCAGCAGCCAAGATGCCGGGGGACCTTCCACAGATACGCAGTATTTT. Translating gives CASSQDAGGPSTDTQYF.

The chain recombines TRBV29-1 with TRBJ1-1, with D possibly being TRBD1 (5 bases). V was clipped by 5 bases and J by 4 bases, with 14 bases between them. The CDR3 is 13 residues long. Germline CDR1 is SQVTM and CDR2 is ANQGSEA. This chain's CDR3 is CSVSIGVATEAFF. In nucleotides, the CDR3 is TGCAGCGTTAGTATAGGGGTTGCCACTGAAGCTTTCTTT.

The V and J genes are TRBV18 and TRBJ1-4; D not resolved. The CDR3 length is 13 residues. Trimming left V 3 bases short and J 6 bases short, with 8 bases between. Germline lookup yields CDR1 KGHSH and CDR2 LQKENI. The CDR3 spells CASSPIRYEKLFF. CDR3 bases: TGTGCCAGCTCACCGATTCGGTATGAAAAACTGTTTTTT.

The chain uses TRBV11-1 and TRBJ2-6; TRBD1 agrees at 10 bases. The CDR3 sequence is 16 residues long. Germline lookup yields CDR1 SGHAT and CDR2 FQDESV (reference sequence). With V trimmed by 1 base and J by 7 bases, 4 bases remained unmatched. For the CDR3, the DNA is TGTGCCAGCAGCTTAGGGTGGACAGGGGGAGCCAACGTCCTGACTTTC. Protein sequence: CASSLGWTGGANVLTF.

This clone was detected only once. The rearrangement uses TRBV18 and TRBJ1-1; D is undetermined. The ends were cut back, 2 bases at V and 5 bases at J, with 15 bases in the middle. CDR1 is KGHSH and CDR2 is LQKENI in the germline V gene. CDR3 length: 15 residues. CDR3: CASSPGWQAGTEAFF. Written as DNA, the CDR3 is TGTGCCAGCTCACCAGGCTGGCAGGCGGGGACTGAAGCTTTCTTT.

V usage is TRBV5-4 and J usage is TRBJ1-1; 7 bases align to TRBD1. V lost 4 bases and J lost 3; bases outside the gene matches: 9. Looked up from germline, CDR1 is SGHNT and CDR2 is YYREEE (reference sequence). The CDR3 is 15 residues long. The DNA for the CDR3 is TGTGCCAGCAGCCTTGACAGGGAAGGTTACACTGAAGCTTTCTTT. Its translation is CASSLDREGYTEAFF.

This clone has just one count. V and J are TRBV24-1 and TRBJ2-3; TRBD1 matches 7 bases. There are 16 residues in the CDR3. V was pared by 0 bases and J by 1 base, with 3 bases of the junction left unmatched. From germline, CDR1 is KGHDR and CDR2 SFDVKD. The CDR3 loop reads CATSDLRGQGTDTQYF. The DNA of the CDR3 is TGTGCCACCAGTGATTTGCGAGGACAGGGCACAGATACGCAGTATTTT.

This clone was counted at least ten times. V gene TRBV4-1 combines with J gene TRBJ1-5, with a tentative D call TRBD1 (6 bases). The CDR3 contains 13 residues. Trimming removed 8 bases at V and 2 bases at J, with 10 bases between. Germline lookup yields CDR1 MGHRA and CDR2 YSYEKL. CDR3 loop: CASGEGGNQPQHF. The CDR3 DNA sequence: TGCGCCAGCGGGGAGGGGGGCAATCAGCCCCAGCATTTT.

The chain has TRBV13 and TRBJ1-1, with TRBD1 as a possible D gene (5 bases). The V end lost 4 bases, the J end lost 7 bases, and 10 bases lay between the germline ends. The CDR3 runs to 12 residues. Looked up from germline, CDR1 is PRHDT and CDR2 is FYEKMQ (reference sequence). As DNA, the CDR3 is TGTGCCAGCAGCTCCGACAGTCATGAAGCTTTCTTT. Its translation: CASSSDSHEAFF.

The chain combines TRBV7-9 with TRBJ1-1, with D perhaps matching TRBD1 (5 bases). The germline V and J ends were trimmed by 2 bases and 6 bases, with 10 bases remaining between them. The CDR3 covers 13 residues. CDR1 and CDR2 from the germline V gene are SEHNR and FQNEAQ (reference sequence). This CDR3 reads CASSLQGFPEAFF. CDR3 in DNA: TGTGCCAGCAGCTTACAGGGATTCCCTGAAGCTTTCTTT. Combining the CDR3 with reference TRBV7-9 and TRBJ1-1 gives the whole variable domain DTGVSQNPRHKITKRGQNVTFRCDPISEHNRLYWYRQTLGQGPEFLTYFQNEAQLEKSRLLSDRFSAERPKGSFSTLEIQRTEQGDSAMYLCASSLQGFPEAFFGQGTRLTVV.

V gene TRBV19 combines with J gene TRBJ1-2; D is unclear. Germline V CDR1 and CDR2: LNHDA, SQIVND (reference sequence). The V end lost 2 bases, the J end lost 4 bases, and 11 bases lay between the germline ends. The CDR3 runs 14 residues. CDR3 DNA: TGTGCCAGTAGTATATCCCTAATTGGCTATGGCTACACCTTC. Its protein is CASSISLIGYGYTF.